This TCR beta chain was recorded in a study of response to subunit inactivated influenza vaccine. General study findings and limits: The authors offered the suggestion that each seasonal influenza vaccination recruits few new T cells.

TCRdb reprocessed the RT-PCR reads with MiXCR, giving one entry per CDR3 protein. The sample carries about 180,000 distinct CDR3 sequences, approximately 11% recorded once. Trimming left V 1 base short and J 0 bases short, with 16 bases between. The CDR3 contains 17 residues. The germline gives CDR1 MDHEN, CDR2 SYDVKM. To note about this clonotype: Its antigen is as yet unknown.

The receptor was derived from a man between 50 and 75 years old who received an inactivated influenza vaccine. The genes are TRBV28 and TRBJ2-7, with D perhaps given as TRBD1 or TRBD2 (5 bases each). Source: CD8+ T cells sorted from PBMCs, taken about 23 months after vaccination. CDR3 sequence (DNA): TGTGCCAGCAGTTTATCCCCGGGCAGGGAGAGCTCCTACGAGCAGTACTTC. Translation: CASSLSPGRESSYEQYF.